What follows is one T cell receptor (beta chain) and its context. The antigen is not known. One junction end does not reproduce the germline sequence, and a read error may be involved. Study-wide points: The larger cohort examined one V-J beta rearrangement, not whole repertoires. Tumor Treg TCRs overlapped most with tumor naive CD4+ cells. In terms of TCR gene usage, tumor memory CD4+ T cells clustered together with blood and lymph node memory CD4+ cells, as well as with lymph node naive CD4+ cells.

Tregs were sorted as CD4+CD25+CD127-/low cells. From germline, CDR1 is SGHKS and CDR2 YYEKEE (reference sequence). The CDR3 sequence is 17 residues long. After constant-region reverse-primer amplification, full-length variable regions underwent semi-nested PCR with Nested Universal Primer A. TCRdb fed the 5' RACE reads into MiXCR, producing one record per CDR3 protein. Of fewer than 75,000 distinct CDR3 sequences listed, roughly 28% are singletons. This chain connects TRBV5-5 to TRBJ2-1; 8 nucleotides line up with TRBD2. The sample comprised tumor-infiltrating Tregs sorted from the breast tumor. The receptor comes from a female donor with breast cancer. In DNA, the CDR3 is TGCGCCAGCAGCTTAGACGAACTAGCGGATATCTACAATGAGCAGTTCTTC. As protein: CASSLDELADIYNEQFF.